Shown below are 6 T cell receptor beta chains from a single sample sequenced in a study of T cell responses to AZD1222 COVID-19 vaccine. TCRdb keeps only in-frame clones here, not all; method: immunoSEQ multiplex PCR. The sample consists of some 130,000 clones, about 93% of them appearing once. The source was peripheral blood, collected 28 days after the second AZD1222 dose. All receptors come from an adult who received the AZD1222 COVID-19 vaccine.

This clone was detected only once. This rearrangement joins TRBV9 to TRBJ2-3; the D is unclear. The V gene lost 3 bases and the J gene lost 2 bases, with 4 bases spanning the gap. The CDR3 consists of 12 residues. The V gene's germline CDR1 is SGDLS and CDR2 YYNGEE. Here the CDR3 DNA reads TGTGCCAGCAGCGCGACCACAGATACGCAGTATTTT. Amino acid sequence: CASSATTDTQYF.

The J gene is TRBJ2-5, the V gene TRBV9, with TRBD2 identical over 8 bases. Germline V gene lookup returns CDR1 SGDLS and CDR2 YYNGEE. The length of the CDR3 is 15 residues. The V segment lost 0 bases and the J segment 5 bases; nucleotides outside the gene matches: 6. The CDR3 bases are TGTGCCAGCAGCGTAGCGGGGGGGCGCCTGGAGACCCAGTACTTC. This gives the protein CASSVAGGRLETQYF.

The gene calls are TRBV7-3 and TRBJ2-1; D is possibly TRBD2 (5 bases). Germline CDR1 is SGHTA and CDR2 is FQGTGA. This CDR3 is 13 amino acids long. Trimming took 1 base from V and 7 from J, leaving 8 bases between them. The CDR3, as DNA: TGTGCCAGCAGCTTAAGTAGAGGGAATGAGCAGTTCTTC. Protein product: CASSLSRGNEQFF.

CDR3 nucleotides: TGTGCCAGTAGGTCGCTAGCGGGGGACTTGGAGACCCAGTACTTC. This gives the protein CASRSLAGDLETQYF. The genes are TRBV19 and TRBJ2-5, with TRBD2 identical over 10 bases. V shed 6 bases, J shed 5 bases, and the junction held 9 bases outside the gene matches. The CDR3 sequence is 15 residues long. Germline V gene data show CDR1 as LNHDA and CDR2 as SQIVND (reference sequence). The full variable domain, with the rest looked up from reference TRBV19 and TRBJ2-5, is DGGITQSPKYLFRKEGQNVTLSCEQNLNHDAMYWYRQDPGQGLRLIYYSQIVNDFQKGDIAEGYSVSREKKESFPLTVTSAQKNPTAFYLCASRSLAGDLETQYFGPGTRLLVL.

This clone was found once. The chain couples TRBV4-2 to TRBJ2-2; 11 bases are shared with TRBD2. The trim removed 0 bases at V and 1 base at J, leaving 4 bases unmatched. Germline V gene lookup returns CDR1 LGHNA and CDR2 YNFKEQ. The CDR3 has 18 amino acids. The CDR3 loop reads CASSQDWLAGGNTGELFF. Here the CDR3 DNA reads TGTGCCAGCAGCCAAGATTGGCTAGCGGGGGGGAACACCGGGGAGCTGTTTTTT.

The rearrangement uses TRBV2 and TRBJ1-2; no firm D call. In germline, CDR1 is SNHLY, CDR2 FYNNEI. This CDR3 comprises 13 residues. Trimming took 1 base from V and 8 from J, leaving 11 bases between them. The CDR3 bases are TGTGCCAGCAGTGAAGGCCAGCGTTTCGGCTACACCTTC. Translation gives CASSEGQRFGYTF.